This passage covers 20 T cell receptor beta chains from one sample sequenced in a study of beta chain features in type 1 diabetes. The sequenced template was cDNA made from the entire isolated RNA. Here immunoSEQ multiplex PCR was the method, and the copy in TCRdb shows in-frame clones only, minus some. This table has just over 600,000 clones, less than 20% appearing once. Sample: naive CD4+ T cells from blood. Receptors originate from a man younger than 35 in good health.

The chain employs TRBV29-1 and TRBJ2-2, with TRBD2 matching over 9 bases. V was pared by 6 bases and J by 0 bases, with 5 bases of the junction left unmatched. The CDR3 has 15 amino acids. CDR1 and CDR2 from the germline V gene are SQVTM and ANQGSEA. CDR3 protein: CSVHRTSANTGELFF. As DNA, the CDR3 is TGCAGCGTGCACCGGACTAGCGCGAACACCGGGGAGCTGTTTTTT.

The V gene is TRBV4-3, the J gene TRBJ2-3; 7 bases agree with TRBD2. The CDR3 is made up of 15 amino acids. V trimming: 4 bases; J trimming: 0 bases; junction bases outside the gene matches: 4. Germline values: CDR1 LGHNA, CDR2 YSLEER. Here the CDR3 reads CASSLGSGSTDTQYF. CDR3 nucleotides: TGCGCCAGCAGCCTAGGTAGCGGGAGCACAGATACGCAGTATTTT.

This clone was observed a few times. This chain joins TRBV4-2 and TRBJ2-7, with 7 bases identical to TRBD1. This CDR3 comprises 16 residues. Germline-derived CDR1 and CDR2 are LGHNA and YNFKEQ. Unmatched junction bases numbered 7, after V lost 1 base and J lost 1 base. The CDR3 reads CASSQATRTGSYEQYF. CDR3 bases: TGTGCCAGCAGCCAAGCAACCCGGACAGGATCCTACGAGCAGTACTTC.

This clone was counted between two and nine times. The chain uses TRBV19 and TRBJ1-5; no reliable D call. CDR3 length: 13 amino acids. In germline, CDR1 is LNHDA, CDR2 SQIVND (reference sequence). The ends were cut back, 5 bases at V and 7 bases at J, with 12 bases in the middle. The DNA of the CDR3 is TGTGCCAGTAGTTCGACCGCGGGCCAGCCCCAGCATTTT. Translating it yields CASSSTAGQPQHF.

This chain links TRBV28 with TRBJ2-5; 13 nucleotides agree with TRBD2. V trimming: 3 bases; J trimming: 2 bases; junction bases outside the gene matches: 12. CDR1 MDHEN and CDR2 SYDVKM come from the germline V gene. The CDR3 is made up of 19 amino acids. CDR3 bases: TGTGCCAGCAGTTTCCCACTGAGGGGGACTAGCGGGGTACAAGAGACCCAGTACTTC. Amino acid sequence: CASSFPLRGTSGVQETQYF.

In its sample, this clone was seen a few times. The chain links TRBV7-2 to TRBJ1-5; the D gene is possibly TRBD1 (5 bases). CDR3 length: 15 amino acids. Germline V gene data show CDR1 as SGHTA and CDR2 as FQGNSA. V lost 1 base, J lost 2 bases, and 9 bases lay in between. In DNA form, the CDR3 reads TGTGCCAGCAGCTTAGACGGGGGGGGCAATCAGCCCCAGCATTTT. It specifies CASSLDGGGNQPQHF.

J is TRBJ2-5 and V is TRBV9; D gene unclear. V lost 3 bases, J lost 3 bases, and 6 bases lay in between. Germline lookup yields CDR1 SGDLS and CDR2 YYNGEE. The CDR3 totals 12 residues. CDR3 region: CASSGTKETQYF. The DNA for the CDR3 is TGTGCCAGCAGCGGGACGAAAGAGACCCAGTACTTC.

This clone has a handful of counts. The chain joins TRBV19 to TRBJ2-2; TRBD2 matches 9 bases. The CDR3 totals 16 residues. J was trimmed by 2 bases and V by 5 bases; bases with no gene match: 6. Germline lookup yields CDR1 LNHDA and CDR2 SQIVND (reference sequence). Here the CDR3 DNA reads TGTGCCAGTAGTGCCCGACTAGCGGCCAACACCGGGGAGCTGTTTTTT. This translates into CASSARLAANTGELFF. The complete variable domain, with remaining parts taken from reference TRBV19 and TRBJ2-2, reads DGGITQSPKYLFRKEGQNVTLSCEQNLNHDAMYWYRQDPGQGLRLIYYSQIVNDFQKGDIAEGYSVSREKKESFPLTVTSAQKNPTAFYLCASSARLAANTGELFFGEGSRLTVL.

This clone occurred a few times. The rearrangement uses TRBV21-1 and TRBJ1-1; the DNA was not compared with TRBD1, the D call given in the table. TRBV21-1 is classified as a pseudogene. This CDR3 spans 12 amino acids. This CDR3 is CASTPSGTETFF. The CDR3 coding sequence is TGTGCCAGCACCCCCTCCGGGACAGAAACTTTCTTT.

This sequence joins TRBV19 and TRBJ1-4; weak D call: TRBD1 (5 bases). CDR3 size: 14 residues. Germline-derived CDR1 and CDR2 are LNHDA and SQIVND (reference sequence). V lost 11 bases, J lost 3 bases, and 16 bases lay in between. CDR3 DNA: TGTGCCGCCAAGCGGGACGGATCTAATGAAAAACTGTTTTTT. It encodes CAAKRDGSNEKLFF. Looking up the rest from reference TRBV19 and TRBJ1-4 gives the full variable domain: DGGITQSPKYLFRKEGQNVTLSCEQNLNHDAMYWYRQDPGQGLRLIYYSQIVNDFQKGDIAEGYSVSREKKESFPLTVTSAQKNPTAFYLCAAKRDGSNEKLFFGSGTQLSVL.

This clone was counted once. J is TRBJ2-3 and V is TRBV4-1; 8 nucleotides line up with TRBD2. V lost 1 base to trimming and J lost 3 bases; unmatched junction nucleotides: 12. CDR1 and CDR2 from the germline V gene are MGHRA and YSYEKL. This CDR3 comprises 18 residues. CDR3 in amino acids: CASSQATDWGLVTDTQYF. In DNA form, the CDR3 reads TGCGCCAGCAGCCAAGCGACAGACTGGGGACTAGTGACAGATACGCAGTATTTT.

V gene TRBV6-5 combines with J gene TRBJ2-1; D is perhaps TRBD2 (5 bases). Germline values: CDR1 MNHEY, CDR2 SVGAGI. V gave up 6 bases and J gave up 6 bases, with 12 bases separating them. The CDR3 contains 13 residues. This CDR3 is CASRPHSVNEQFF. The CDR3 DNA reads TGTGCCAGCAGACCTCATAGCGTCAATGAGCAGTTCTTC.

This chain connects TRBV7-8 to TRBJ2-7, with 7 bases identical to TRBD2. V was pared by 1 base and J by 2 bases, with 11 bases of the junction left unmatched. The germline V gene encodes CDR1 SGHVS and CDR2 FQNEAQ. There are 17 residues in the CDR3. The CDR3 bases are TGTGCCAGCAGCTTAGTGCAAGCGGGACGTGCGACCTACGAGCAGTACTTC. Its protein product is CASSLVQAGRATYEQYF. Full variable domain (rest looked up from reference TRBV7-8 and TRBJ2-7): GAGVSQSPRYKVAKRGQDVALRCDPISGHVSLFWYQQALGQGPEFLTYFQNEAQLDKSGLPSDRFFAERPEGSVSTLKIQRTQQEDSAVYLCASSLVQAGRATYEQYFGPGTRLTVT.

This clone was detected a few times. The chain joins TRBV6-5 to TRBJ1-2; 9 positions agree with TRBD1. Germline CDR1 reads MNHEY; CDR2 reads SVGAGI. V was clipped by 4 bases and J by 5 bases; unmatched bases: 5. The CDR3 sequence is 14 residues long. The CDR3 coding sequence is TGTGCCAGCAGTTCGGACAGGGGACGGTATGGCTACACCTTC. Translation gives CASSSDRGRYGYTF.

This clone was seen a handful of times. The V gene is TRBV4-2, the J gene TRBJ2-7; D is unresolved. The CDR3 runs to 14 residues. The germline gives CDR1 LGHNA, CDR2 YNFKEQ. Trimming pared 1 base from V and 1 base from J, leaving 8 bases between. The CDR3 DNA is TGTGCCAGCAGCCAAGGCCTGACTTCCTACGAGCAGTACTTC. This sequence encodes CASSQGLTSYEQYF.

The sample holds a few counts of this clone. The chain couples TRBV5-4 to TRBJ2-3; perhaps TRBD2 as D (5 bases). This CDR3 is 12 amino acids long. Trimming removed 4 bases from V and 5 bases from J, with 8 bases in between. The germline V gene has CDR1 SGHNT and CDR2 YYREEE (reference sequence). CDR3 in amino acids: CASSPRGDTQYF. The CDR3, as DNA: TGTGCCAGCAGCCCCCGGGGAGATACGCAGTATTTT. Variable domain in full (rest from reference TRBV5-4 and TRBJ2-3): ETGVTQSPTHLIKTRGQQVTLRCSSQSGHNTVSWYQQALGQGPQFIFQYYREEENGRGNFPPRFSGLQFPNYSSELNVNALELDDSALYLCASSPRGDTQYFGPGTRLTVL.

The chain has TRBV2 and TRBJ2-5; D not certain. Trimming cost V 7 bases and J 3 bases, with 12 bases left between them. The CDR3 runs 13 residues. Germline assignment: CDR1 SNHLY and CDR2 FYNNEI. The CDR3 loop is CASTRTEKETQYF. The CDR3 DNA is TGTGCCAGCACCCGGACGGAGAAAGAGACCCAGTACTTC.

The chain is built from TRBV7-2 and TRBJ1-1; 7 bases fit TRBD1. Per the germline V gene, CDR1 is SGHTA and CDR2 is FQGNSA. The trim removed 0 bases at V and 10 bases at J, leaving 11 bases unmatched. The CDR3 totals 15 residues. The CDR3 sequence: CASSLAGQAALRAFF. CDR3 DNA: TGTGCCAGCAGCTTAGCTGGACAGGCGGCGTTACGAGCTTTCTTT.

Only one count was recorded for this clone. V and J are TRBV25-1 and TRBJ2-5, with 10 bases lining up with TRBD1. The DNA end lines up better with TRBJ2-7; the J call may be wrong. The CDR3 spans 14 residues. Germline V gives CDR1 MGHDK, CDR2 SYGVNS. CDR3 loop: CASRGGQGSYEQYF. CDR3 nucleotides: TGTGCCAGCAGAGGGGGACAGGGGTCCTACGAGCAGTACTTC.

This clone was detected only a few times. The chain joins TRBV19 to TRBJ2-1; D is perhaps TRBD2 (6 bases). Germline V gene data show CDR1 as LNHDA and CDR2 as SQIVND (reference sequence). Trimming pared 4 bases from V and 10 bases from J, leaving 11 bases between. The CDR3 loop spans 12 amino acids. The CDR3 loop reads CASSKAGDEQFF. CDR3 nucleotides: TGTGCCAGTAGTAAAGCGGGTGACGAGCAGTTCTTC.